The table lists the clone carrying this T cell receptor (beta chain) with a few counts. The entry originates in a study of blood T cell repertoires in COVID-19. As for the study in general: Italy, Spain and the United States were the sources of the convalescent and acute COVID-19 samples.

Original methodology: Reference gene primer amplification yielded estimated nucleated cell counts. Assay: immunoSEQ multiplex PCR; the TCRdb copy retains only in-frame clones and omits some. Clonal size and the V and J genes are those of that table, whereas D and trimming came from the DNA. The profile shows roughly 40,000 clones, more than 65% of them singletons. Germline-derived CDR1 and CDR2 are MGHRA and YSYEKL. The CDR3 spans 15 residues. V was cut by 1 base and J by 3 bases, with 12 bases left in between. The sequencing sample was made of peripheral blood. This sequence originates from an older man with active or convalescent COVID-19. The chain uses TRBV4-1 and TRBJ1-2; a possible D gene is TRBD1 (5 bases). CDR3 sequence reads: CASSQATTAYYGYTF. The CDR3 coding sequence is TGCGCCAGCAGCCAAGCAACGACAGCTTACTATGGCTACACCTTC.